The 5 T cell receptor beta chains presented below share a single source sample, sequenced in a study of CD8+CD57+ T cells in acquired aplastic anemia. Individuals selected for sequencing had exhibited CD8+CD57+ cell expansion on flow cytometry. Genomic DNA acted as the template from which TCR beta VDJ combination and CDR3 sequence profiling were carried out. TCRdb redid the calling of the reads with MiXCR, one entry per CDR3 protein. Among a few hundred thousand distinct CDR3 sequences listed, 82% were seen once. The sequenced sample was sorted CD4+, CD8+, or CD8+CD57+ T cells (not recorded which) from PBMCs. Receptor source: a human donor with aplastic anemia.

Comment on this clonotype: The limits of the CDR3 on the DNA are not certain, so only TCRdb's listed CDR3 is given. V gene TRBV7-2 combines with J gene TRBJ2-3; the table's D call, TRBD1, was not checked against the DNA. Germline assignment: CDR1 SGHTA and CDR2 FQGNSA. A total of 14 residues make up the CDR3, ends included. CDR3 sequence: CASSFAGGAAALYF.

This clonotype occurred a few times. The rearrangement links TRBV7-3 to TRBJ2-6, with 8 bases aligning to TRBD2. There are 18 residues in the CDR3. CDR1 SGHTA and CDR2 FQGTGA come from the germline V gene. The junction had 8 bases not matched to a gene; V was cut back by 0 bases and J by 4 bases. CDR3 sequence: CASSLTKRGYYGANVLTF. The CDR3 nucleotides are TGTGCCAGCAGCTTAACGAAGCGGGGGTACTACGGGGCCAACGTCCTGACTTTC. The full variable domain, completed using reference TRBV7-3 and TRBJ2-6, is GAGVSQTPSNKVTEKGKYVELRCDPISGHTALYWYRQSLGQGPEFLIYFQGTGAADDSGLPNDRFFAVRPEGSVSTLKIQRTERGDSAVYLCASSLTKRGYYGANVLTFGAGSRLTVL.

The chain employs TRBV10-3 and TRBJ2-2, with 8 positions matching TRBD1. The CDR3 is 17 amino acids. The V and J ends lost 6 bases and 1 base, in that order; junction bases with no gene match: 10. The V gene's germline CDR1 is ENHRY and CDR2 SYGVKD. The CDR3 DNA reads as TGTGCCATCAGAACTCCCCCTGGACAGGGGAACACCGGGGAGCTGTTTTTT. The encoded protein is CAIRTPPGQGNTGELFF.

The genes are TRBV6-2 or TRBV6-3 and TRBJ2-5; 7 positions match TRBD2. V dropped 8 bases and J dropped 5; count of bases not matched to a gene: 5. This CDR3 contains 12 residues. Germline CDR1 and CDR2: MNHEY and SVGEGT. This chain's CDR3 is CASGLVGETQYF. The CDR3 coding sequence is TGTGCCAGCGGACTAGTTGGCGAGACCCAGTACTTC.

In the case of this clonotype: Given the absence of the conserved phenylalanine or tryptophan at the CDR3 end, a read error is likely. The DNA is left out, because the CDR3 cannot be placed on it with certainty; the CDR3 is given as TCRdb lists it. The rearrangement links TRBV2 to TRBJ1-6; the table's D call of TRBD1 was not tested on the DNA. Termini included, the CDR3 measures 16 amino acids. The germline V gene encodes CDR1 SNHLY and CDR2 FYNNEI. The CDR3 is CASRDRGRAVRRAGHY.